This TCR beta chain was profiled in a study of T-cell memory formation after mild COVID-19. Findings of the study overall: Day 15 to 85 contractors were CD4/CD8 balanced; later expanders leaned CD4+. CD4+ clones that contracted lay mainly in CM and EM; CD8+ ones lay in EMRA.

This clonotype was seen once. The target antigen is unknown. Each CDR3 protein gets one entry after TCRdb re-called the 5' RACE reads with MiXCR. This table holds roughly 180,000 distinct CDR3 sequences, more than 9% found once. The CDR3 is 13 amino acids. Germline V lookup: CDR1 SGDLS, CDR2 YYNGEE. Trimming shortened V by 0 bases and J by 5 bases, and 6 bases separated the two germline ends. The receptor was derived from a young man who had mild COVID-19 (a few samples of this study predate the infection). Cell type and time point are not known. The sequencing input was PBMCs or a T cell subset sorted from them (not recorded which). The chain carries TRBV9 and TRBJ1-5; D gene ambiguous. The CDR3 bases are TGTGCCAGCAGCGTAGGGGCGCATCAGCCCCAGCATTTT. Amino acid sequence: CASSVGAHQPQHF.